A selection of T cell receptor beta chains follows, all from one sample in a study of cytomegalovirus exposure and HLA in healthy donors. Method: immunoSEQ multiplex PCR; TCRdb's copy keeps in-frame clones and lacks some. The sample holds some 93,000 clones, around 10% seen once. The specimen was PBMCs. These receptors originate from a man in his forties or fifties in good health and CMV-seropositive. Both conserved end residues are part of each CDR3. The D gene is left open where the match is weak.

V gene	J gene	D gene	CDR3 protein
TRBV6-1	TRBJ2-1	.	CASRTRGRGEQFF
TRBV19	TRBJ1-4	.	CASRRQEKLFF
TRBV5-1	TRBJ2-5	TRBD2	CASSFGGGETQYF
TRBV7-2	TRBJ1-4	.	CASSSPGLGTKLFF
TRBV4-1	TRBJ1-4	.	CASSQDRVQGEKLFF
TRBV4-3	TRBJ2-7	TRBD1	CASAPGTGESYEQYF
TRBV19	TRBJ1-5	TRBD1	CASSPQGASNQPQHF
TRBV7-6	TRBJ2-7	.	CASSNQGSYEQYF
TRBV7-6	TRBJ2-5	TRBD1	CASSLGQGRAGKTQYF
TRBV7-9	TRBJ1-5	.	CASSLARVGSNQPQHF
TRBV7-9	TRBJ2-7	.	CASSSENYEQYF
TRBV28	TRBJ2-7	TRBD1	CASSLQDRRSFYTYEQYF
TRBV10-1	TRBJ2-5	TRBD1	CASGRQGAEETQYF
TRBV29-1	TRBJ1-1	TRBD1	CSALRGITEAFF
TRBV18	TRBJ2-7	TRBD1	CASSRNQGERQYF
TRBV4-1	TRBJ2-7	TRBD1	CASSQGKGGSNHEQYF
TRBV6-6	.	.	CASSYPGEGYEQYF